This TCR beta chain was captured by sequencing in a study of shared clonotypes between healthy human individuals. General study results and limits: Genetic and exposure-history diversity was limited by the few donors. In four donors, about 5% of naive CD4 clonotypes appeared in common.

Every subset had its genomic DNA shared out evenly among several immunoSEQ plates. TCRdb keeps only in-frame clones here, not all; method: immunoSEQ multiplex PCR. The sample has approximately 2,000,000 clones, roughly 92% seen once; the top ten hold 0.3% to 0.4%. Details on this clone: Its antigen remains unknown.

The V end was cut by 3 bases, the J end by 5 bases, with 10 bases between. There are 13 residues in the CDR3. Germline CDR1 reads MDHEN; CDR2 reads SYDVKM. The sequenced sample consisted of naive CD4+ T cells from PBMCs. Subset in this sample: CD45RA+ positively selected. This clonotype was sampled from a man younger than 35 in good health. Some clones in this sample may be carry-over from other donors' samples. This sequence joins TRBV28 and TRBJ1-2; D is unresolved. The CDR3 nucleotides read TGTGCCAGCAGTTTTGGGGTGGCTTATGGCTACACCTTC. It specifies CASSFGVAYGYTF.